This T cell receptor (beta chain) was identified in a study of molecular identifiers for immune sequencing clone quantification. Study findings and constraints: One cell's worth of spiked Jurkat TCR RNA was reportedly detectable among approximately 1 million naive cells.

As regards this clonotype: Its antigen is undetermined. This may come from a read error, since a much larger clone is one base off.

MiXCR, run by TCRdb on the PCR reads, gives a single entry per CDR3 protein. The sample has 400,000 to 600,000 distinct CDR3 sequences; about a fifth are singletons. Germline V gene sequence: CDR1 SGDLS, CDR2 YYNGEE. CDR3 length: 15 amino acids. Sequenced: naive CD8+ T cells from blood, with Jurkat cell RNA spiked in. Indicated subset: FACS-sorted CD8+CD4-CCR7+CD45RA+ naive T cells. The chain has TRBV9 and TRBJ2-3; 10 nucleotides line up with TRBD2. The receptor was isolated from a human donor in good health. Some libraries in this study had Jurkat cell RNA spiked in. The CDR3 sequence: CASSPSGGATGTQYF. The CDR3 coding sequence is TGTGCCAGCAGCCCCAGCGGGGGGGCAACAGGTACGCAGTATTTT.